Following are 10 T cell receptor beta chains from one sample sequenced in a study of shared clonotypes between healthy human individuals. The protocol was immunoSEQ multiplex PCR, while the TCRdb copy is restricted to in-frame clones and leaves out a portion. The sample records under 600,000 clones, roughly 95% being singletons. Sequenced input: naive CD4+ T cells sorted from blood. Subset meaning: CD45RA+ positively selected. These receptors all stem from a woman aged 25 to 39 in good health.

This chain joins TRBV5-4 and TRBJ1-6; D may be TRBD1 (6 bases). Trimming pared 2 bases from V and 9 bases from J, leaving 15 bases between. CDR3 length equals 15 residues. Germline V gene sequence: CDR1 SGHNT, CDR2 YYREEE (reference sequence). CDR3: CASSLQGGQGSPLHF. CDR3 nucleotide sequence: TGTGCCAGCAGCTTACAGGGTGGCCAGGGTTCACCCCTCCACTTT.

The J gene is TRBJ1-1, the V gene TRBV10-1; D unclear. Trimming took 3 bases from V and 3 from J, leaving 8 bases between them. Germline assignment: CDR1 WNHNN and CDR2 SYGVQD (reference sequence). CDR3 length: 13 residues. The CDR3: CASSDGLYTEAFF. DNA for the CDR3: TGCGCCAGCAGTGACGGACTGTACACTGAAGCTTTCTTT.

This clone was counted between two and nine times. The chain recombines TRBV27 with TRBJ1-2; D call uncertain. Germline V CDR1 and CDR2: MNHEY, SMNVEV (reference sequence). Trimming cost V 3 bases and J 3 bases, with 8 bases left between them. CDR3 length: 13 residues. The CDR3 nucleotides read TGTGCCAGCAGTTTGAAGGTTGACTATGGCTACACCTTC. Translated: CASSLKVDYGYTF.

This clone has only one observation. V is TRBV9 and J is TRBJ2-7; the match to TRBD2 covers 9 bases. Per the germline V gene, CDR1 is SGDLS and CDR2 is YYNGEE. The CDR3 runs to 15 residues. V lost 3 bases to trimming and J lost 5 bases; unmatched junction nucleotides: 9. CDR3: CASSASSGSFHEQYF. DNA of the CDR3: TGTGCCAGCAGCGCCAGTAGCGGGAGTTTCCACGAGCAGTACTTC.

Only a few counts were recorded for this clone. The chain uses TRBV28 and TRBJ1-2; D remains unclear. V was pared by 5 bases and J by 8 bases, with 9 bases between. CDR1 is MDHEN and CDR2 is SYDVKM in the germline V gene. The CDR3 is made up of 11 amino acids. Here the CDR3 reads CASSPEGGYTF. As DNA, the CDR3 is TGTGCCAGCAGTCCGGAGGGAGGCTACACCTTC.

J is TRBJ1-1 and V is TRBV5-1; D call uncertain. Germline-derived CDR1 and CDR2 are SGHRS and YFSETQ. The CDR3 has 13 residues. V lost 7 bases and J lost 0, with 10 bases in between. CDR3 amino acids: CASSGLVNTEAFF. The CDR3 nucleotides read TGCGCCAGCTCAGGACTGGTGAACACTGAAGCTTTCTTT.

This chain connects TRBV28 to TRBJ2-1; tentatively, D is TRBD2 (7 bases). V was cut by 8 bases and J by 6 bases, with 14 bases left in between. There are 13 residues in the CDR3. Germline V gives CDR1 MDHEN, CDR2 SYDVKM. The CDR3 DNA is TGTGCCAGCGGGGAGGGGGTGATCAATGAGCAGTTCTTC. It codes for CASGEGVINEQFF.

V and J are TRBV4-1 and TRBJ2-5; D perhaps matches TRBD2 (6 bases). The end of the DNA is better explained by TRBJ2-7, so the J call may be wrong. The CDR3 covers 17 residues. Germline assignment: CDR1 MGHRA and CDR2 YSYEKL. The CDR3 coding sequence is TGCGCCAGCAGCCAAGGCCTAGCCGGGACTGCTTCCTACGAGCAGTACTTC. Protein product: CASSQGLAGTASYEQYF.

About this clone: The sample carries other DNA sequences with the same CDR3. V gene TRBV28 combines with J gene TRBJ1-5; no firm D call. V dropped 3 bases and J dropped 4 bases, with 4 bases sitting between them. The CDR3 runs 12 residues. Germline V lookup: CDR1 MDHEN, CDR2 SYDVKM. This CDR3 is CASSLGNQPQHF. The CDR3 DNA sequence: TGTGCCAGCAGTTTGGGGAATCAGCCCCAGCATTTT. Full variable domain (remainder filled in from reference TRBV28 and TRBJ1-5): DVKVTQSSRYLVKRTGEKVFLECVQDMDHENMFWYRQDPGLGLRLIYFSYDVKMKEKGDIPEGYSVSREKKERFSLILESASTNQTSMYLCASSLGNQPQHFGDGTRLSIL.

This clone was observed a single time. V gene TRBV4-1 combines with J gene TRBJ2-1, with TRBD2 identical over 15 bases. The CDR3 is 19 amino acids. Losses at the gene ends were 0 bases for V and 7 bases for J; bases not matched to a gene: 10. Germline loops: CDR1 MGHRA, CDR2 YSYEKL. The CDR3 is CASSQELRTGLAGGNEQFF. The CDR3 nucleotides are TGCGCCAGCAGCCAAGAGTTGAGAACAGGACTAGCGGGAGGGAATGAGCAGTTCTTC.